This TCR beta chain was identified during a study of metastatic and nonmetastatic thyroid tumors. Study summary: A comparison of repertoires was made across blood and tumor or nodule tissue from malignant and benign thyroid patients. Points from the study as a whole: According to reports, the diversity of TCR beta was significantly higher in malignant thyroid tumors than in benign nodules, and this held in both blood and tumor samples.

Per the authors' pipeline: A classifier for distant metastasis in papillary thyroid cancer was constructed using CDR3 differences observed across clinicopathological groups. TCRdb re-analyzed the PCR reads using MiXCR. What appears here as the V and J calls and clone size reflects TCRdb's work, not the paper's. The table has some 31,000 clones, 4% to 5% seen once. None of the patients had undergone any treatment ahead of thyroid surgery. The sample holds a few counts of this clone. No antigen is known for it. The V end lost 8 bases, the J end lost 10 bases, and 11 bases lay between the germline ends. CDR3 size: 10 residues. CDR1 and CDR2 (germline): MDHEN, SYDVKM.

This TCR was recovered from a female donor with papillary thyroid cancer or a benign thyroid nodule (not recorded which). Some clones in this sample may be carry-over from other donors' samples. The sequenced sample was blood. The rearrangement uses TRBV28 and TRBJ1-2; D unresolved. In nucleotides, the CDR3 is TGTGCCAGCCCCCCCCGCGCCTACACCTTC. This gives the protein CASPPRAYTF.